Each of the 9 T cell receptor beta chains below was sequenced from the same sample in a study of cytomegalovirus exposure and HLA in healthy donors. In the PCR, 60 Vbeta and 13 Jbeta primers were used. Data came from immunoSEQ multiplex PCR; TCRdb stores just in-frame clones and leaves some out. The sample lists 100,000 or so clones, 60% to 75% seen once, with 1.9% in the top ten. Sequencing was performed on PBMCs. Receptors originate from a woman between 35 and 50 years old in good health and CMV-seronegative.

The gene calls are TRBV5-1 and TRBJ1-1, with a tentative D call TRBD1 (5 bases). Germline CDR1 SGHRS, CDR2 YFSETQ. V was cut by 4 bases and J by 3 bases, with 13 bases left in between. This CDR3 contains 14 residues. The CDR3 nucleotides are TGCGCCAGCAGCAGCAGCGGGGGGGACACTGAAGCTTTCTTT. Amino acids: CASSSSGGDTEAFF.

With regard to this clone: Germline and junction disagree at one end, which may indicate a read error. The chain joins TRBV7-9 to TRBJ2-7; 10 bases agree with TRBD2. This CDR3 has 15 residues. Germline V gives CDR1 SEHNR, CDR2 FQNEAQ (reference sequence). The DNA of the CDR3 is TGTTCCAGCAGCCAAGGACTAGCGGTCTCCTACGAGCAGTACTTC. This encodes CSSSQGLAVSYEQYF.

The CDR3 loop is CATSRMLDRSFYNEQFF. CDR3 sequence (DNA): TGTGCCACCAGCAGGATGCTAGACAGATCATTCTACAATGAGCAGTTCTTC. V usage is TRBV15 and J usage is TRBJ2-1; perhaps TRBD1 as D (5 bases). Germline CDR1 is LNHNV and CDR2 is YYDKDF (reference sequence). V shed 3 bases and J shed 3 bases, with 18 bases lying between them. This CDR3 spans 17 amino acids. Using reference TRBV15 and TRBJ2-1 for the parts outside the CDR3, the full variable domain is DAMVIQNPRYQVTQFGKPVTLSCSQTLNHNVMYWYQQKSSQAPKLLFHYYDKDFNNEADTPDNFQSRRPNTSFCFLDIRSPGLGDTAMYLCATSRMLDRSFYNEQFFGPGTRLTVL.

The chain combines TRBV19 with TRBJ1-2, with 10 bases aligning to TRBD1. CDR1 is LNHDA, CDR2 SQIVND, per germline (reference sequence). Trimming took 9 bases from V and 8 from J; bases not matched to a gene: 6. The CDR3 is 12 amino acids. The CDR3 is CASADRGHGYTF. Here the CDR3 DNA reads TGTGCCAGCGCTGACAGGGGGCACGGCTACACCTTC.

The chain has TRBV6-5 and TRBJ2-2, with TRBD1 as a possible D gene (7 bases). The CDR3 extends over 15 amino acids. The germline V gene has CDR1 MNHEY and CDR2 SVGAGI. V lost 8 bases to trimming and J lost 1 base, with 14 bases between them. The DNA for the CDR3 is TGTGCCAGCTCAGGGGGGACAATGAACACCGGGGAGCTGTTTTTT. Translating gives CASSGGTMNTGELFF.

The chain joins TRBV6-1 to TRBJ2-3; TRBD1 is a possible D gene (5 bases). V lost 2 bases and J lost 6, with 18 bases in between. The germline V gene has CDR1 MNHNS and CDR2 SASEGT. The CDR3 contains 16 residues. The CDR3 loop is CASSERWQGYRDTQYF. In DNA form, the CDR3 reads TGTGCCAGCAGTGAAAGGTGGCAGGGCTATAGGGATACGCAGTATTTT.

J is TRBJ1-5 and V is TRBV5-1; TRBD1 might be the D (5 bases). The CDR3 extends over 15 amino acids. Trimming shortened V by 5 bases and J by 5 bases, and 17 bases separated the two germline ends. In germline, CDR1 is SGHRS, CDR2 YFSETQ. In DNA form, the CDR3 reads TGCGCCAGCAGTCGTACCGCGGGGGGTGATCAGCCCCAGCATTTT. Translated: CASSRTAGGDQPQHF.

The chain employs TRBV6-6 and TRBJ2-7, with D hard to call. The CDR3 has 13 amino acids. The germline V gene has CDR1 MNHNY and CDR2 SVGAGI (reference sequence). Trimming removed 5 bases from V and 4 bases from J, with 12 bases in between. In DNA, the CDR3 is TGTGCCAGCAGTCCCCGTACCCGGTACGAGCAGTACTTC. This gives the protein CASSPRTRYEQYF.

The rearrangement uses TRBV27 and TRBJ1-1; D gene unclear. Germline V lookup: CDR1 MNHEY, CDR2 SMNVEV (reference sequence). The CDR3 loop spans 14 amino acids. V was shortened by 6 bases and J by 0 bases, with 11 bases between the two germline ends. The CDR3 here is CASRDFSMNTEAFF. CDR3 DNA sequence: TGTGCCAGCAGAGACTTCAGCATGAACACTGAAGCTTTCTTT.